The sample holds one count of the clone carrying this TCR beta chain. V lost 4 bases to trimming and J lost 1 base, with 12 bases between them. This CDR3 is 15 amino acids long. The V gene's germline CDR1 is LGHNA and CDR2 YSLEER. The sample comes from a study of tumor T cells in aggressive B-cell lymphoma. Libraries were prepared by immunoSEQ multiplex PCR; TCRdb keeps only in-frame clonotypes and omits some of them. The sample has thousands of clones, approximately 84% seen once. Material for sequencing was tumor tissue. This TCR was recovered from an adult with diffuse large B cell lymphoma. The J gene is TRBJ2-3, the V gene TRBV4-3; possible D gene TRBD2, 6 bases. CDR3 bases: TGCGCCAGCAGCCGGGACTCAGCCCGCACAGATACGCAGTATTTT. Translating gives CASSRDSARTDTQYF.